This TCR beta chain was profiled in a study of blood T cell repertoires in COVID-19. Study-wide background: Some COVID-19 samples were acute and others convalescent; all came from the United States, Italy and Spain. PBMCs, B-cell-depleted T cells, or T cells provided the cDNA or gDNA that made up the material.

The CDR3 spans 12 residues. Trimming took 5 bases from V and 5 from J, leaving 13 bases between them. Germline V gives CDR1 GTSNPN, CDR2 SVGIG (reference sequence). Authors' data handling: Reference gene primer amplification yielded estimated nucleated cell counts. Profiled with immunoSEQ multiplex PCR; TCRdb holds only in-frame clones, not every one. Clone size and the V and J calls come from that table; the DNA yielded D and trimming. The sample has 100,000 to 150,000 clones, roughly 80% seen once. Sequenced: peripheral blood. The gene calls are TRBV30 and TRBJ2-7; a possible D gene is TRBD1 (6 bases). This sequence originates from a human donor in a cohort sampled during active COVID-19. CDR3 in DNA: TGTGCCTGGGCTACAGGGTTCAACGAGCAGTACTTC. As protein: CAWATGFNEQYF.